The present TCR beta chain was sequenced within a study of control samples from healthy donors and cancer patients. V shed 5 bases, J shed 6 bases, and the junction held 10 bases outside the gene matches. From germline, CDR1 is SGHTA and CDR2 FQGNSA. The CDR3 length is 15 residues. Profiled with immunoSEQ multiplex PCR; TCRdb holds only in-frame clones, not every one. Here the sample spans over 45,000 clones, 85% to 95% being singletons. The sequence came from a man aged 25-40 years with colorectal cancer. The source material was PBMCs. V and J are TRBV7-2 and TRBJ1-2, with 9 bases fitting TRBD1. The CDR3 loop is CASSSPDRGFDGYTF. In nucleotides, the CDR3 is TGTGCCAGCAGCAGCCCGGACAGGGGATTCGATGGCTACACCTTC.